This TCR beta chain was sequenced during a study of T-cell memory formation after mild COVID-19. Findings and caveats of the study: Several responding clones turned up in pre-infection memory, indicating that cross-reactive memory may have taken part.

This clonotype occurred a few times. Its specificity is not known. TCRalpha and TCRbeta libraries used 5'RACE with constant-segment primers and UMIs. A single record per CDR3 protein comes from TCRdb applying MiXCR to the 5' RACE reads. Of about 340,000 distinct CDR3 sequences detected, approximately 15% appear once; the ten largest clones hold roughly a fifth. The CDR3 is 15 amino acids. The V end was cut by 3 bases, the J end by 2 bases, with 15 bases between. CDR1 is SGHRS, CDR2 YFSETQ, per germline. The TCR sequence derives from a man between 18 and 35 years old who had mild COVID-19 (a few samples of this study predate the infection). Cell type and time point are not known. The chain couples TRBV5-1 to TRBJ2-7; perhaps D is TRBD1 or TRBD2 (5 bases each). Sequencing used PBMCs or a T cell subset sorted from them (not recorded which). The CDR3 bases are TGCGCCAGCAGCTGGGACGGTCCCTCCACCTACGAGCAGTACTTC. It encodes CASSWDGPSTYEQYF.